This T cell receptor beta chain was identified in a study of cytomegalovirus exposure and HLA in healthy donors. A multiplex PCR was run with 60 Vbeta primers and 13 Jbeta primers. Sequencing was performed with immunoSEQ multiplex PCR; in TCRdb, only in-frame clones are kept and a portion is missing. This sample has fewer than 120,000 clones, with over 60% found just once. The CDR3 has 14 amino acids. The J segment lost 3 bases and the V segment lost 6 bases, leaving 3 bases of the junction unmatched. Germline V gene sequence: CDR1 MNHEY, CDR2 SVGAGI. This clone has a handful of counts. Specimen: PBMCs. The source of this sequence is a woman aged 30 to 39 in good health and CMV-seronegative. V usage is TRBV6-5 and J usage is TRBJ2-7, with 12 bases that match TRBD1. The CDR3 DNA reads TGTGCCAGCAGGGGGACAGGGGGCAGCTACGAGCAGTACTTC. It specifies CASRGTGGSYEQYF.